This T cell receptor beta chain was documented in a study of cytomegalovirus exposure and HLA in healthy donors. The length of the CDR3 is 13 residues. V lost 3 bases and J lost 4, with 10 bases in between. In germline, CDR1 is LNHNV, CDR2 YYDKDF (reference sequence). Notes on the study in general: Per published reports, the classifier diagnosed cytomegalovirus status with high specificity and sensitivity. By a later analysis, the bulk of CMV-associated TCR beta chains appeared HLA-restricted. Segments of the TCR beta V type were, in most cases, productive about 90% or about 30% of the time in an earlier analysis.

All the people who gave samples were healthy bone marrow donors. Remarks on this clone: Its target is unknown.

The PCR had 60 Vbeta and 13 Jbeta primers. TCRdb's copy holds only in-frame clones and misses some; the assay was immunoSEQ multiplex PCR. The sample comprises hundreds of thousands of clones, approximately 82% of which are singletons, and more than 0.45% rests with the top ten. The receptor comes from a woman aged 40 to 50 in good health and CMV-seronegative. The source material was PBMCs. The chain has TRBV15 and TRBJ2-7; D not certain. CDR3 region: CATSSTTRYEQYF. DNA for the CDR3: TGTGCCACCAGCAGTACTACACGGTACGAGCAGTACTTC. The full variable domain, in which reference TRBV15 and TRBJ2-7 provide the parts outside the CDR3, is DAMVIQNPRYQVTQFGKPVTLSCSQTLNHNVMYWYQQKSSQAPKLLFHYYDKDFNNEADTPDNFQSRRPNTSFCFLDIRSPGLGDTAMYLCATSSTTRYEQYFGPGTRLTVT.